Below, 17 T cell receptor beta chains from the same sample are listed, as sequenced in a study of T cell repertoires in cytomegalovirus infection. A single record per CDR3 protein comes from TCRdb applying MiXCR to the reads. This table has hundreds of thousands of distinct CDR3 sequences, around 30% appearing once. For these TCRs, the target antigens are not known. Sequenced material: cultured PBMCs, taken from culture after CMV antigen stimulation. The receptors stem from a human donor in good health (CMV status not recorded). Some clones in this sample may be carry-over from other donors' samples.

This clonotype was found many times. This chain connects TRBV7-2 to TRBJ2-7; no reliable D call. Trimming removed 1 base from V and 7 bases from J, with 5 bases in between. The CDR3 contains 11 residues. CDR1 and CDR2 (germline): SGHTA, FQGNSA. The CDR3 DNA reads TGTGCCAGCAGCTTAGGCAGGGAGCAGTACTTC. Amino acids: CASSLGREQYF.

V is TRBV6-2 or TRBV6-3 and J is TRBJ2-7; D is possibly TRBD2 (6 bases). Germline CDR1 is MNHEY and CDR2 is SVGEGT. V was clipped by 8 bases and J by 0 bases, with 11 bases between them. The CDR3 has 13 amino acids. This CDR3 reads CASARDFSYEQYV. The CDR3 nucleotides read TGTGCCAGCGCCCGGGACTTCTCCTACGAGCAGTACGTC.

This clonotype came up a few times. V and J are TRBV28 and TRBJ1-1; D remains unclear. Germline CDR1 and CDR2: MDHEN and SYDVKM. The CDR3 has 15 amino acids. V lost 3 bases to trimming and J lost 1 base, with 12 bases between them. In DNA form, the CDR3 reads TGTGCCAGCAGTTTTGCCCCCTCAGGGAACACTGAAGCTTTCTTT. Amino acids: CASSFAPSGNTEAFF.

The chain links TRBV12-3 or TRBV12-4 to TRBJ2-5; 15 bases are shared with TRBD2. This CDR3 comprises 16 residues. V lost 5 bases, J lost 2 bases, and 3 bases stayed unmatched. CDR3 nucleotide sequence: TGTGCCAGCAGTGGAGGACTAGCGGGAGGGCAAGAGACCCAGTACTTC. Its protein product is CASSGGLAGGQETQYF.

J is TRBJ1-4 and V is TRBV12-3 or TRBV12-4; D not certain. The V and J ends lost 5 bases and 6 bases respectively, with 10 bases between them. The CDR3 covers 13 residues. The CDR3 loop reads CASSLRIDEKLFF. The CDR3 coding sequence is TGTGCCAGCAGTCTTCGGATCGATGAAAAACTGTTTTTT.

As DNA, the CDR3 is TGCGCCAGCAGCCCCCCTAGCGTCAGTAGCACAGATACGCAGTATTTT. This codes for CASSPPSVSSTDTQYF. The chain has TRBV5-1 and TRBJ2-3; possibly TRBD2 for D (6 bases). Germline V gene lookup returns CDR1 SGHRS and CDR2 YFSETQ. The CDR3 contains 16 residues. Trimming left V 4 bases short and J 0 bases short, with 15 bases between.

The rearrangement links TRBV5-1 to TRBJ2-1; D unresolved. The CDR3 covers 16 residues. V lost 6 bases and J lost 0, with 16 bases in between. CDR1 is SGHRS, CDR2 YFSETQ, per germline. This chain's CDR3 is CASTPYGVSSYNEQFF. In DNA, the CDR3 is TGCGCCAGCACCCCATACGGAGTGAGCTCCTACAATGAGCAGTTCTTC.

This clonotype appeared a single time. The chain couples TRBV20-1 to TRBJ2-5; 12 bases map to TRBD2. The trim removed 8 bases at V and 1 base at J, leaving 14 bases unmatched. Germline lookup yields CDR1 DFQATT and CDR2 SNEGSKA (reference sequence). The CDR3 sequence is 17 residues long. As DNA, the CDR3 is TGCAGTACATCCCTAGCGGGAGGGCCTTCGGGCCAAGAGACCCAGTACTTC. It encodes CSTSLAGGPSGQETQYF.

This clonotype was counted a few times. The gene calls are TRBV12-3 or TRBV12-4 and TRBJ2-3; perhaps TRBD2 as D (5 bases). CDR3 length: 14 amino acids. V lost 2 bases and J 3 bases, leaving 9 bases between the germline ends. CDR3: CASSLMDLTDTQYF. CDR3 DNA sequence: TGTGCCAGCAGTTTAATGGACTTAACAGATACGCAGTATTTT.

The sample holds many counts of this clonotype. Written as DNA, the CDR3 is TGTGCCAGTAGTGTTACTAGCATGGCCGGGGAGCTGTTTTTT. The encoded protein is CASSVTSMAGELFF. The gene calls are TRBV19 and TRBJ2-2; perhaps TRBD2 as D (6 bases). The V gene lost 5 bases and the J gene lost 6 bases, with 13 bases spanning the gap. CDR3 length: 14 amino acids. The germline gives CDR1 LNHDA, CDR2 SQIVND (reference sequence).

This clonotype was counted many times. The chain uses TRBV7-9 and TRBJ1-4, with 8 bases lining up with TRBD1. The germline CDR1 and CDR2 sequences are SEHNR and FQNEAQ (reference sequence). V was clipped by 6 bases and J by 0 bases; unmatched bases: 12. The CDR3 is made up of 18 amino acids. The CDR3 sequence is CASRPTDRGFATNEKLFF. As DNA, the CDR3 is TGTGCCAGCAGACCCACCGACAGGGGCTTCGCAACTAATGAAAAACTGTTTTTT.

In this sample, this clonotype turned up many times. The chain employs TRBV10-1 and TRBJ1-3; 8 bases fit TRBD1. J gave up 2 bases and V 6 bases, and 6 bases lay outside the gene matches. The CDR3 loop spans 15 amino acids. CDR1 and CDR2 (germline): WNHNN, SYGVQD (reference sequence). The CDR3 is CASSDGQGAGNTIYF. The CDR3 DNA reads TGCGCCAGCAGCGACGGACAGGGCGCTGGAAACACCATATATTTT.

This clonotype was found a few times. This chain joins TRBV24-1 and TRBJ2-1; no reliable D call. Per the germline V gene, CDR1 is KGHDR and CDR2 is SFDVKD. With 3 bases removed from V and 7 bases from J, the gap between germline ends came to 9 bases. This CDR3 has 13 amino acids. CDR3 sequence reads: CATSDPGQNEQFF. The DNA for the CDR3 is TGTGCCACCAGTGATCCGGGTCAAAATGAGCAGTTCTTC.

This clonotype was seen ten or more times. This chain connects TRBV7-2 to TRBJ2-2, with 9 bases lining up with TRBD2. The ends lost 5 bases at V and 5 bases at J; junction bases unmatched: 12. CDR3 length: 17 amino acids. Germline V gene lookup returns CDR1 SGHTA and CDR2 FQGNSA. The CDR3: CASSPGGSGRHTGELFF. CDR3 sequence (DNA): TGTGCCAGCAGCCCCGGTGGTAGCGGGAGACATACCGGGGAGCTGTTTTTT.

This rearrangement joins TRBV7-9 to TRBJ2-7, with 9 bases identical to TRBD1. V shed 4 bases, J shed 2 bases, and the junction held 9 bases outside the gene matches. The CDR3 loop spans 16 amino acids. Germline CDR1 reads SEHNR; CDR2 reads FQNEAQ (reference sequence). In nucleotides, the CDR3 is TGTGCCAGCAGCTCCGATAGGACAGGGGAGACCTACGAGCAGTACTTC. This codes for CASSSDRTGETYEQYF.

The chain employs TRBV20-1 and TRBJ1-2; unclear D gene. Germline CDR1 is DFQATT and CDR2 is SNEGSKA (reference sequence). CDR3 length equals 13 residues. Deletions cut 3 bases from V and 4 bases from J, with 12 bases between. CDR3 sequence (DNA): TGCAGTGCTAGCCGACCGGCCCCCTATGGCTACACCTTC. This gives the protein CSASRPAPYGYTF.

The chain has TRBV7-9 and TRBJ2-5; D ambiguous. The V gene's germline CDR1 is SEHNR and CDR2 FQNEAQ (reference sequence). The CDR3 length is 14 residues. V gave up 3 bases and J gave up 2 bases, with 10 bases separating them. The CDR3 DNA reads TGTGCCAGCAGCTTCATGGGTCCTCAAGAGACCCAGTACTTC. Its protein is CASSFMGPQETQYF.